These 31 T cell receptor beta chains came from one sample sequenced in a study of OX40 agonist ivuxolimab in advanced cancers. The assay was immunoSEQ multiplex PCR, and TCRdb's table has in-frame clones only and misses some. This repertoire shows about 48,000 clones, about 81% found once; its top ten account for around 1.1%. The sample consisted of CD4+ or CD8+ T cells sorted from blood, taken in a trial of the OX40 agonist ivuxolimab. These receptors all stem from an adult with an advanced solid tumor such as melanoma, head and neck, liver or kidney cancer.

The CDR3 protein is CASSPGLAGGLYQETQYF. CDR3 nucleotides: TGTGCCAGCAGCCCGGGACTAGCGGGAGGGCTGTACCAAGAGACCCAGTACTTC. The chain combines TRBV5-6 with TRBJ2-5, with 16 positions matching TRBD2. With V trimmed by 4 bases and J by 0 bases, 6 bases remained unmatched. The germline CDR1 and CDR2 sequences are SGHDT and YYEEEE. CDR3 length: 18 amino acids.

The table lists this clone with a count of one. V is TRBV27 and J is TRBJ2-1; 7 bases line up with TRBD1. In germline, CDR1 is MNHEY, CDR2 SMNVEV (reference sequence). V gave up 6 bases and J gave up 6 bases; unmatched junction bases: 5. The length of the CDR3 is 13 residues. The CDR3 here is CASRGTASNEQFF. CDR3 nucleotides: TGTGCCAGCAGAGGGACAGCTTCCAATGAGCAGTTCTTC.

This chain joins TRBV7-9 and TRBJ2-3; D unresolved. The CDR3 runs to 14 residues. The V and J ends lost 2 bases and 0 bases respectively, with 6 bases between them. The germline gives CDR1 SEHNR, CDR2 FQNEAQ (reference sequence). CDR3 loop: CASSLNPSTDTQYF. The CDR3 DNA follows: TGTGCCAGCAGCTTAAATCCTAGCACAGATACGCAGTATTTT.

This rearrangement joins TRBV2 to TRBJ2-7; TRBD2 matches 7 bases. CDR1 SNHLY and CDR2 FYNNEI come from the germline V gene. Trimming took 2 bases from V and 6 from J; bases not matched to a gene: 7. This CDR3 is built from 14 residues. CDR3 amino acids: CASSEIIGGSEQYF. The CDR3 nucleotides read TGTGCCAGCAGTGAAATCATCGGGGGGTCCGAGCAGTACTTC.

The rearrangement uses TRBV5-8 and TRBJ1-4; D is possibly TRBD1 (5 bases). The V gene lost 0 bases and the J gene lost 8 bases, with 17 bases spanning the gap. The CDR3 runs to 16 residues. CDR1 SGHTS and CDR2 YDEGEE come from the germline V gene. The CDR3 reads CASSLGGRPGPEKLFF. The DNA of the CDR3 is TGTGCCAGCAGCTTGGGGGGTCGCCCAGGGCCCGAAAAACTGTTTTTT.

This chain links TRBV30 with TRBJ2-2; either TRBD1 or TRBD2 may supply D (6 bases each). The V gene's germline CDR1 is GTSNPN and CDR2 SVGIG (reference sequence). The CDR3 is made up of 14 amino acids. The V and J ends lost 5 bases and 7 bases respectively, with 17 bases between them. The CDR3 region is CAWGIGGLSGELFF. As DNA, the CDR3 is TGTGCCTGGGGCATTGGGGGGCTAAGCGGGGAGCTGTTTTTT.

This sequence joins TRBV15 and TRBJ2-2; the D is unclear. Trimming left V 3 bases short and J 9 bases short, with 17 bases between. Germline CDR1 LNHNV, CDR2 YYDKDF (reference sequence). The CDR3 spans 15 residues. CDR3 DNA sequence: TGTGCCACCAGCAGTTCAAGGCATGGCAACAGGGAGCTGTTTTTT. Residues: CATSSSRHGNRELFF.

This chain links TRBV15 with TRBJ2-1; 7 bases are a match to TRBD2. V shed 0 bases and J 4 bases; nucleotides not matched to a gene: 18. The germline V gene has CDR1 LNHNV and CDR2 YYDKDF (reference sequence). The CDR3 has 20 residues. The CDR3 reads CATSRDLIWTRSTQYNEQFF. DNA of the CDR3: TGTGCCACCAGCAGAGATCTCATTTGGACTAGATCTACCCAATACAATGAGCAGTTCTTC.

This clone was seen only a few times. The chain combines TRBV2 with TRBJ2-5, with D tentatively TRBD2 (5 bases). Germline CDR1 SNHLY, CDR2 FYNNEI. V dropped 4 bases and J dropped 4 bases, with 13 bases sitting between them. The CDR3 length is 14 residues. This chain's CDR3 is CASSVGLARETQYF. The CDR3 nucleotides are TGTGCCAGCAGTGTAGGGCTAGCACGAGAGACCCAGTACTTC.

The rearrangement uses TRBV12-1 and TRBJ2-1; TRBD1, as called in the table, went unchecked against the DNA. TRBV12-1 corresponds to a pseudogene. The CDR3 is 15 amino acids. The CDR3 DNA sequence: TGTGCCAGCAGCTACAGGGCCAACTCCTACAATGAGCAGTTCTTC. This gives the protein CASSYRANSYNEQFF.

The CDR3, as DNA: TGTGCCAGCAGTCCACTGGGTCAGCCCCAGCATTTT. Amino acids: CASSPLGQPQHF. This chain uses TRBV28 with TRBJ1-5, with D uncertain. Trimming removed 5 bases from V and 6 bases from J, with 8 bases in between. This CDR3 region has 12 residues. Looked up from germline, CDR1 is MDHEN and CDR2 is SYDVKM.

The chain employs TRBV27 and TRBJ1-6, with TRBD1 identical over 9 bases. The CDR3 has 14 amino acids. V gave up 6 bases and J gave up 11 bases; unmatched junction bases: 8. Germline loops: CDR1 MNHEY, CDR2 SMNVEV (reference sequence). The CDR3 coding sequence is TGTGCCAGCAGCCTCGGGACAGGGTATACACCCCTCCACTTT. Its translation: CASSLGTGYTPLHF.

The V gene is TRBV7-2, the J gene TRBJ2-1; 10 nucleotides agree with TRBD2. CDR3 length equals 16 residues. After removal of 4 bases from V and 4 bases from J, the junction contained 7 bases not matched to a gene. Per the germline V gene, CDR1 is SGHTA and CDR2 is FQGNSA. CDR3 residues: CASSSNSGGRYNEQFF. The DNA of the CDR3 is TGTGCCAGCAGCTCAAATAGCGGGGGGCGATACAATGAGCAGTTCTTC. The full variable domain, in which reference TRBV7-2 and TRBJ2-1 provide the parts outside the CDR3, is GAGVSQSPSNKVTEKGKDVELRCDPISGHTALYWYRQSLGQGLEFLIYFQGNSAPDKSGLPSDRFSAERTGGSVSTLTIQRTQQEDSAVYLCASSSNSGGRYNEQFFGPGTRLTVL.

The CDR3 sequence: CASSLEQGGYTF. The CDR3 region has the DNA TGTGCCAGCAGCTTAGAACAGGGAGGCTACACCTTC. V gene TRBV7-9 combines with J gene TRBJ1-2; D is perhaps TRBD1 (6 bases). Per germline, CDR1 SEHNR and CDR2 FQNEAQ (reference sequence). V gave up 1 base and J gave up 8 bases, with 8 bases separating them. This CDR3 has 12 residues.

The CDR3 nucleotides read TGTGCCAGTGGACTAGCGGGGAGTAACCATGTTACGCAGTATTTT. It specifies CASGLAGSNHVTQYF. The chain uses TRBV19 and TRBJ2-3, with 12 bases that match TRBD2. CDR3 length: 15 amino acids. Trimming took 8 bases from V and 8 from J; bases not matched to a gene: 11. From germline, CDR1 is LNHDA and CDR2 SQIVND (reference sequence).

This chain's CDR3 is CASSVAGDPRDEQYF. The CDR3 nucleotides read TGTGCCAGCAGCGTAGCTGGGGACCCACGGGACGAGCAGTACTTC. This chain connects TRBV9 to TRBJ2-7; D tentatively fits TRBD1 or TRBD2 (5 bases each). V gave up 0 bases and J gave up 5 bases, with 15 bases separating them. The germline CDR1 and CDR2 sequences are SGDLS and YYNGEE. The CDR3 totals 15 residues. The full variable domain, with the rest looked up from reference TRBV9 and TRBJ2-7, is DSGVTQTPKHLITATGQRVTLRCSPRSGDLSVYWYQQSLDQGLQFLIQYYNGEERAKGNILERFSAQQFPDLHSELNLSSLELGDSALYFCASSVAGDPRDEQYFGPGTRLTVT.

This clone was found a few times. Relative to the germline gene, one junction end is altered; a read error may explain this. This sequence joins TRBV2 and TRBJ2-7, with D possibly being TRBD1 or TRBD2 (5 bases each). CDR1 SNHLY and CDR2 FYNNEI come from the germline V gene. CDR3 size: 11 residues. As DNA, the CDR3 is TGTGCCAGCAGTCAACCGGGACGGCATGTCTTC. Encoded protein: CASSQPGRHVF.

In the case of this clone: Other DNA sequences in this specimen translate into the identical CDR3. V gene TRBV18 combines with J gene TRBJ2-5, with D hard to call. Trimming removed 3 bases from V and 3 bases from J, with 2 bases in between. This CDR3 has 11 amino acids. The V gene's germline CDR1 is KGHSH and CDR2 LQKENI. The CDR3 nucleotides are TGTGCCAGCTCACCGGAAGAGACCCAGTACTTC. It encodes CASSPEETQYF.

The V gene is TRBV7-3, the J gene TRBJ2-1, with 12 bases identical to TRBD2. The CDR3 is 15 residues long. Trimming removed 5 bases from V and 8 bases from J; junction bases left unmatched: 7. The germline gives CDR1 SGHTA, CDR2 FQGTGA. CDR3 nucleotides: TGTGCCAGCAGCCAAGTACTAGCGGGAGGCCATGAGCAGTTCTTC. Its translation is CASSQVLAGGHEQFF.

J is TRBJ2-2 and V is TRBV7-3; D gene ambiguous. V lost 5 bases and J lost 6, with 13 bases in between. Germline CDR1 reads SGHTA; CDR2 reads FQGTGA. The CDR3 consists of 14 residues. CDR3 sequence reads: CASSVFQGSGELFF. CDR3 bases: TGTGCCAGCAGCGTCTTCCAAGGATCCGGGGAGCTGTTTTTT. The full variable domain, rest sourced from reference TRBV7-3 and TRBJ2-2, is GAGVSQTPSNKVTEKGKYVELRCDPISGHTALYWYRQSLGQGPEFLIYFQGTGAADDSGLPNDRFFAVRPEGSVSTLKIQRTERGDSAVYLCASSVFQGSGELFFGEGSRLTVL.

This chain links TRBV19 with TRBJ1-3; no firm D call. CDR3 size: 14 residues. With 1 base removed from V and 4 bases from J, the gap between germline ends came to 8 bases. Germline V lookup: CDR1 LNHDA, CDR2 SQIVND (reference sequence). The CDR3 sequence is CASSIGSGGNTIYF. CDR3 in DNA: TGTGCCAGTAGTATAGGGTCCGGCGGAAACACCATATATTTT.

This clone was observed once. The chain couples TRBV10-3 to TRBJ2-7, with D maybe TRBD2 (6 bases). This CDR3 has 13 amino acids. V was pared by 0 bases and J by 4 bases, with 7 bases between. Germline V gives CDR1 ENHRY, CDR2 SYGVKD. CDR3 sequence reads: CAISESGGYEQYF. As DNA, the CDR3 is TGTGCCATCAGTGAGTCCGGGGGATACGAGCAGTACTTC.

This chain uses TRBV6-9 with TRBJ1-5; D might be TRBD1 (5 bases). This CDR3 has 16 residues. Between the trimmed V and J ends, which lost 1 base and 5 bases, there was a span of 15 bases. Germline loops: CDR1 MNHGY, CDR2 SVAAGI. The CDR3 spells CASSYFPGHNDQPQHF. In nucleotides, the CDR3 is TGTGCCAGCAGTTATTTTCCAGGGCACAACGATCAGCCCCAGCATTTT.

J is TRBJ1-5 and V is TRBV28, with D possibly TRBD1 on 6 matching bases. Germline V gene data show CDR1 as MDHEN and CDR2 as SYDVKM. V shed 5 bases and J shed 2 bases, with 22 bases lying between them. The CDR3 covers 18 residues. DNA for the CDR3: TGTGCCAGCAGTCTCCTCGGTGGGGGGGCTAGGGGCAATCAGCCCCAGCATTTT. This translates into CASSLLGGGARGNQPQHF.

The CDR3 nucleotides are TGTGCCAGCAGGTCCCTCTCTGGGGCCAACGTCCTGACTTTC. Its translation: CASRSLSGANVLTF. The chain links TRBV6-1 to TRBJ2-6; no clear D. CDR1 and CDR2 from the germline V gene are MNHNS and SASEGT. The CDR3 consists of 14 residues. Trimming pared 6 bases from V and 0 bases from J, leaving 6 bases between.

This clone was picked up one time. This sequence joins TRBV9 and TRBJ2-7; 8 bases line up with TRBD2. V trimming: 0 bases; J trimming: 3 bases; junction bases outside the gene matches: 11. The CDR3 totals 17 residues. The germline V gene encodes CDR1 SGDLS and CDR2 YYNGEE. CDR3 sequence reads: CASSVDDAAGVVYEQYF. The CDR3 DNA reads TGTGCCAGCAGCGTAGACGATGCAGCGGGAGTGGTCTACGAGCAGTACTTC.

The chain links TRBV19 to TRBJ2-7, with D perhaps matching TRBD2 (8 bases). The CDR3 has 18 amino acids. Trimming shortened V by 4 bases and J by 2 bases, and 24 bases separated the two germline ends. Germline CDR1 is LNHDA and CDR2 is SQIVND (reference sequence). CDR3 sequence (DNA): TGTGCCAGTAGTAAGGGGGCGGGGGGACCGCAAGTCCCCTACGAGCAGTACTTC. It codes for CASSKGAGGPQVPYEQYF.

This clone was counted between two and nine times. V gene TRBV7-2 combines with J gene TRBJ2-3; no firm D call. CDR3 size: 14 residues. The ends were cut back, 7 bases at V and 3 bases at J, with 14 bases in the middle. Germline assignment: CDR1 SGHTA and CDR2 FQGNSA. CDR3 nucleotide sequence: TGTGCCAGCACCCTGGATCAAGGAACAGATACGCAGTATTTT. It encodes CASTLDQGTDTQYF.

The rearrangement joins TRBV5-1 to TRBJ2-2; D gene uncertain. The CDR3 loop spans 15 amino acids. Per the germline V gene, CDR1 is SGHRS and CDR2 is YFSETQ. Trimming shortened V by 1 base and J by 0 bases, and 7 bases separated the two germline ends. Here the CDR3 reads CASSLRVSNTGELFF. DNA of the CDR3: TGCGCCAGCAGCTTGCGAGTTTCGAACACCGGGGAGCTGTTTTTT.

The gene calls are TRBV7-2 and TRBJ1-3, with TRBD1 as a possible D gene (5 bases). V was shortened by 5 bases and J by 4 bases, with 24 bases between the two germline ends. Germline V gene sequence: CDR1 SGHTA, CDR2 FQGNSA. The CDR3 has 18 residues. In DNA form, the CDR3 reads TGTGCCAGCAGCCCCCGGGGGGGGTTCTCTAATGGAGGAAACACCATATATTTT. Its translation is CASSPRGGFSNGGNTIYF.

The V call is TRBV19, the J call TRBJ1-5; no clear D. Trimming took off 2 bases at V and 2 bases at J, with 16 bases between the two ends. The CDR3 has 17 amino acids. CDR1 is LNHDA, CDR2 SQIVND, per germline (reference sequence). The CDR3 loop is CASSITDFPAGNQPQHF. In nucleotides, the CDR3 is TGTGCCAGTAGTATAACTGACTTCCCAGCAGGCAATCAGCCCCAGCATTTT.